The TCR beta chain under discussion was sequenced for a study of blood T cell repertoires in COVID-19 (TCRdb year 2020). Regarding the study in general: The collaborator samples originated in the United States, Italy and Spain and spanned the acute and convalescent phases of COVID-19. The material from the prospective study consisted of cDNA or gDNA derived from T cells, B-cell-depleted T cells, or PBMCs. Subjects who had been exposed to COVID-19, were actively infected with it, or had recovered from it provided the deeply sampled blood TCRbeta repertoires that made up the dataset. A freely available public database, intended as a resource for researchers studying the immune response to SARS-CoV-2, is where the repertoires were released. Samples came from the ongoing ImmuneRACE study (first 160 participants) plus 1,254 subjects from 6 global collaborators. The sample metadata nearly always contained a de-identified subject ID, COVID-19 status, age in years and sex. Where available, HLA class I and class II types were obtained from metadata supplied by the sample provider rather than from assay-based typing.

TCRbeta CDR3 regions were amplified from genomic DNA by means of the immunoSEQ Assay, a bias-controlled multiplex PCR. In the paper's pipeline: Within the assay, amplification of reference gene primers was used to estimate how many nucleated cells each sample contained. To quantify the absolute abundance of each unique TCRbeta CDR3 rearrangement, sequence reads were collapsed and filtered. For each sample, productive Simpson clonality was calculated as the square root of Simpson's diversity index over productive rearrangements. TCRdb took this table from immuneACCESS and kept in-frame rearrangements with V and J called. Such tables lack part of the clones; where checked against another copy, unresolved V genes explain under half of the gap, and the rest is unexplained. From that table come the V and J calls and clone size; the DNA was used to work out D and trimming. This sample holds under 200,000 clones; around 90% were observed only once. The ten most abundant clones make up under 3% of the sample.

V lost 3 bases and J lost 5 bases; the stretch between them is 29 bases long. Sequences MDHEN (CDR1) and SYDVKM (CDR2) are obtained from the germline V gene. The CDR3, from cysteine to phenylalanine, totals 19 residues. Only the CDR3 DNA is retained, 57 bases long and in frame from the first base. Notes on this clone: No antigen is known for it. Base quality data are lacking; no much larger clone is found one base away.

The paper as a whole reports these results and caveats: Clinical and demographic metadata were provided uncurated, with the amount varying by source and participant.

One collaborating source in Seattle enrolled patients during active infection and followed them longitudinally through the course of disease. Whole blood was collected in K2EDTA tubes by collaborating institutions according to the institutions' own protocols. For TCRbeta analysis, collaborators shipped samples in one of three forms: frozen whole blood, isolated PBMCs, or DNA extracted from either of those sample types. This TCR was recovered from a woman of 80 years or more with COVID-19, enrolled during active disease. The chain uses TRBV28 and TRBJ2-7; a tentative D call is TRBD2 (6 bases match). The source material was peripheral blood. In nucleotide form, the sequence is TGTGCCAGCAGTTTTTTTGGACCTCGGGGCCTAGCGAGATGTAACGAGCAGTACTTC. It codes for CASSFFGPRGLARCNEQYF.